Described below is a single TCR beta chain sequence and its context. This sample stems from a study of blood T cell repertoires in COVID-19. Across the study: The samples span acute and convalescent COVID-19 from the United States, Italy and Spain. PBMCs, B-cell-depleted T cells, or T cells were the source of the cDNA or gDNA that made up the material.

Only in-frame clones appear in the TCRdb table, and some are missing; sequencing was by immunoSEQ multiplex PCR. The table lists about 68,000 clones, 80% to 90% of them singletons, with roughly 2.4% in the top ten. What was sequenced was peripheral blood. This TCR derives from a human donor in a cohort sampled during active COVID-19.

The CDR3 reads CASSAWLNTEAFF. CDR3 nucleotides: TGTGCCAGCAGCGCTTGGCTGAACACTGAAGCTTTCTTT. The chain carries TRBV6-6 and TRBJ1-1; D call uncertain. The CDR3 is 13 amino acids. CDR1 and CDR2 (germline): MNHNY, SVGAGI (reference sequence). The ends were cut back, 6 bases at V and 0 bases at J, with 8 bases in the middle.